The source of this T cell receptor beta chain is a study of Ad26.COV2.S vaccination and SARS-CoV-2 variants. Study-wide background: The donor belonged to the COV1001 Ad26.COV2.S trial arm. Broader study findings: From the TCR breadth and depth analyses, total T cell responses may have been underestimated. Comparability of non-spike TCR breadth was observed across vaccine and placebo recipients.

Sample treatment: some 19 received Ad26.COV2.S at low or high dose, single or two shots; 5 received placebo; per-sample allocation not given. Sampling happened 63 days after the first vaccine or placebo injection. In the vaccine, an Ad26 vector expressed the SARS-CoV-2 spike of the Wuhan strain. Remarks on this clone: The antigen is undetermined.

Trimming took 7 bases from V and 1 from J; bases not matched to a gene: 9. The CDR3 loop spans 15 amino acids. Germline V gene data show CDR1 as MNHEY and CDR2 as SMNVEV (reference sequence). Clones were sequenced by immunoSEQ multiplex PCR, and TCRdb holds only the in-frame ones, with some missing. This repertoire shows 250,000 to 300,000 clones, more than 70% found once; its top ten account for about 3.1%. Sequencing used peripheral blood, obtained in a trial of Ad26.COV2.S vaccine versus placebo. This chain uses TRBV27 with TRBJ1-2, with 7 nucleotides matching TRBD1. The receptor comes from a person aged 18 to 59 who received the Ad26.COV2.S COVID-19 vaccine or a placebo. The DNA for the CDR3 is TGTGCCAGCACCCCACGAGGGGGCGGTAACTATGGCTACACCTTC. It is translated as CASTPRGGGNYGYTF.